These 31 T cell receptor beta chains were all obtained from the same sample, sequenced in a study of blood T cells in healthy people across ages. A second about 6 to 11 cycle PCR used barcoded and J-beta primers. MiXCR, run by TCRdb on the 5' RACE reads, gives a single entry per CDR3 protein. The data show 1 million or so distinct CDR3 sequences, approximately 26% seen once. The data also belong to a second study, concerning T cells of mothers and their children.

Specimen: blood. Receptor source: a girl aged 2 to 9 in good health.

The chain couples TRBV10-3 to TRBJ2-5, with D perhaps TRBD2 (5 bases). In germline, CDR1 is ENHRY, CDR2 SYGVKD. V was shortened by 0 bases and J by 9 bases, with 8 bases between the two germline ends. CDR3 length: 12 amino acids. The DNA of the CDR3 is TGTGCCATCAGTGAGTCGACGGGGTCCCAGTACTTC. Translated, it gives CAISESTGSQYF.

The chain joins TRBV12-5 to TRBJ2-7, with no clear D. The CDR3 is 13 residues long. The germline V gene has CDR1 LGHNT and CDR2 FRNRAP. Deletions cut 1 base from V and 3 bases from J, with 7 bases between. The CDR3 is CASGLGIIYEQYF. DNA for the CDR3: TGTGCTAGTGGTTTGGGGATAATCTACGAGCAGTACTTC.

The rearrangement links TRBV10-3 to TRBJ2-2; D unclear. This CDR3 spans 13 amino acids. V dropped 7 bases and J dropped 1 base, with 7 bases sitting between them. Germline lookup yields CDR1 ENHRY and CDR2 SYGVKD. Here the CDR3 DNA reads TGTGCCATCAATCCGGGGAACACCGGGGAGCTGTTTTTT. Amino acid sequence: CAINPGNTGELFF.

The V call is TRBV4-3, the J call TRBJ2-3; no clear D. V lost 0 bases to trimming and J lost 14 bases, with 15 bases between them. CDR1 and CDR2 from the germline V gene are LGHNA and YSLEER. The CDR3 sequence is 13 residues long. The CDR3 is CASSQDRPELRYF. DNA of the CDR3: TGCGCCAGCAGCCAAGATCGTCCCGAGCTGCGGTATTTT.

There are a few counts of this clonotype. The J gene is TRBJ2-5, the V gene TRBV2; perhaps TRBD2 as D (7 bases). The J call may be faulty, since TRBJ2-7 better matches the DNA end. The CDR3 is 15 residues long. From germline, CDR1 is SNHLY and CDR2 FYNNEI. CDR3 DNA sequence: TGTGCCAGCAGTACCCCCCGGGGGGCCTCCTACGAGCAGTACTTC. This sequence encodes CASSTPRGASYEQYF.

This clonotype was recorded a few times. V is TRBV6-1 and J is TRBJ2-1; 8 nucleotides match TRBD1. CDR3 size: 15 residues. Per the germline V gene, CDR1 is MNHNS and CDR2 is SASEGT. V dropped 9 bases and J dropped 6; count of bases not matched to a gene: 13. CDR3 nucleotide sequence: TGTGCCAGTATTCCTGCTGGACAGGGCACCAATGAGCAGTTCTTC. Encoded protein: CASIPAGQGTNEQFF.

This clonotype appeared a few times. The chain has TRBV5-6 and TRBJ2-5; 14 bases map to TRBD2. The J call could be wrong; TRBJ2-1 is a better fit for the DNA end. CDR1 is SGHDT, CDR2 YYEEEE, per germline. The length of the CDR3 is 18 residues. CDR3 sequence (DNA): TGTGCCAGCAGCTTGCCATCCCCCGGGACTAGCGGGAGCTTCGAGCAGTTCTTC. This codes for CASSLPSPGTSGSFEQFF.

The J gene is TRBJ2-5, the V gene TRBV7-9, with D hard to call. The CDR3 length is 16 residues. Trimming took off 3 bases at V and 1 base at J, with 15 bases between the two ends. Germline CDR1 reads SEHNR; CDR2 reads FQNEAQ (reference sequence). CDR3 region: CASSFSTGRTQETQYF. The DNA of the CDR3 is TGTGCCAGCAGCTTCTCAACCGGACGGACCCAAGAGACCCAGTACTTC.

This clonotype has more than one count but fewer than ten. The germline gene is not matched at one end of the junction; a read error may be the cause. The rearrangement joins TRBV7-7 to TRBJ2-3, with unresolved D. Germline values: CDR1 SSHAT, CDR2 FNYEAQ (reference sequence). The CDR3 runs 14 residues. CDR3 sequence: CASSSPVSTDTQYF. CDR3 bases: TGTGCTAGCAGCTCGCCCGTCAGCACAGATACGCAGTATTTT.

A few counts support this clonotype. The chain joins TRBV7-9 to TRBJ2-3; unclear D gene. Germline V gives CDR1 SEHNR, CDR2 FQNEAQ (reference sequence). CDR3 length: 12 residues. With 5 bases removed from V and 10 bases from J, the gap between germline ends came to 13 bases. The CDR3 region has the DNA TGTGCCAGCAGCCCCCCCCAGAGCGCGCAGTATTTT. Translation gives CASSPPQSAQYF. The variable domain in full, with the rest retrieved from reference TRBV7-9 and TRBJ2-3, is DTGVSQNPRHKITKRGQNVTFRCDPISEHNRLYWYRQTLGQGPEFLTYFQNEAQLEKSRLLSDRFSAERPKGSFSTLEIQRTEQGDSAMYLCASSPPQSAQYFGPGTRLTVL.

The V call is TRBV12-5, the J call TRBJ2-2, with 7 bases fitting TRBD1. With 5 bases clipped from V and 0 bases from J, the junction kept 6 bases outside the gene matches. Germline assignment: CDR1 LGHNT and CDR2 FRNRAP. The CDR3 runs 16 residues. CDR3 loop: CASGLRQGANTGELFF. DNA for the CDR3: TGTGCTAGTGGTCTTCGACAGGGAGCGAACACCGGGGAGCTGTTTTTT.

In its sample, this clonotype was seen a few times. The CDR3: CASSTYSNEQFF. The CDR3 DNA reads TGTGCCAGCAGTACCTACAGCAATGAGCAGTTCTTC. The chain recombines TRBV4-2 with TRBJ2-1; D not certain. The germline V gene has CDR1 LGHNA and CDR2 YNFKEQ. The CDR3 covers 12 residues. Trimming took off 6 bases at V and 6 bases at J, with 9 bases between the two ends.

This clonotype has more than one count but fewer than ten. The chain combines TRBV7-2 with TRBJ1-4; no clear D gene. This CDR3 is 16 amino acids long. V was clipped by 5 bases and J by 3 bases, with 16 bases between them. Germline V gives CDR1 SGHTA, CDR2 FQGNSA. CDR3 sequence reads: CASSVVVPPSNEKLFF. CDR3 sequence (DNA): TGTGCCAGCAGCGTAGTAGTGCCTCCCTCTAATGAAAAACTGTTTTTT.

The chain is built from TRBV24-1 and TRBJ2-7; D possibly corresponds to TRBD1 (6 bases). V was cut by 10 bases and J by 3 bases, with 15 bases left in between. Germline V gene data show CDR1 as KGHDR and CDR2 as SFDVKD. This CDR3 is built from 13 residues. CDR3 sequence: CATEGGAGYEQYF. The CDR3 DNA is TGTGCCACAGAAGGGGGAGCTGGCTACGAGCAGTACTTC.

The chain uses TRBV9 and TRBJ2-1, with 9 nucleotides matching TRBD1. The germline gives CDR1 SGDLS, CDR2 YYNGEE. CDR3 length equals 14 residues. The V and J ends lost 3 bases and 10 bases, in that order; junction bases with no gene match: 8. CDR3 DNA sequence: TGTGCCAGCAGCGCGCCCGGGACAGGGAACGAGCAGTTCTTC. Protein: CASSAPGTGNEQFF. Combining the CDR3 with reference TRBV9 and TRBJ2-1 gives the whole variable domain DSGVTQTPKHLITATGQRVTLRCSPRSGDLSVYWYQQSLDQGLQFLIQYYNGEERAKGNILERFSAQQFPDLHSELNLSSLELGDSALYFCASSAPGTGNEQFFGPGTRLTVL.

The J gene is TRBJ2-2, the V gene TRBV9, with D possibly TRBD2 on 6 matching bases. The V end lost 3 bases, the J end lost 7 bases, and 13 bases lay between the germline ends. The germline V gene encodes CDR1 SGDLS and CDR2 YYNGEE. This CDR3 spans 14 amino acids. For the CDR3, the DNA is TGTGCCAGCAGCGATCTCAGCGGGTACGGGGAGCTGTTTTTT. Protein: CASSDLSGYGELFF.

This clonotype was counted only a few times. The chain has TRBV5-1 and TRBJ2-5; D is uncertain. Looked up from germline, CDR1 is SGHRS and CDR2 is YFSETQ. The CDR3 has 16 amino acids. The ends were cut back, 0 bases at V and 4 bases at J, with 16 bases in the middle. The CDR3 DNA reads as TGCGCCAGCAGCTTGGCCTCGGACGGCTTCTCAGAGACCCAGTACTTC. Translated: CASSLASDGFSETQYF.

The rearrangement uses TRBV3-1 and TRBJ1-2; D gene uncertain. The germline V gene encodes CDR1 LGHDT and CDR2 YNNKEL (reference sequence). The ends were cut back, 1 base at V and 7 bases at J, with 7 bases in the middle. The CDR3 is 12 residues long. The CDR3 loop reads CASSQADGGYTF. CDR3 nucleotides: TGTGCCAGCAGCCAAGCTGACGGTGGCTACACCTTC.

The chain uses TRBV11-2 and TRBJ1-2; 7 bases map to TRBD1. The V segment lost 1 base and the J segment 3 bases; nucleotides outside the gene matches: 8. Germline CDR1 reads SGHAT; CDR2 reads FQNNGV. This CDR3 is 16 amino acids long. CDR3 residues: CASSLARGPTYYGYTF. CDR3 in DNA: TGTGCCAGCAGCTTAGCGAGGGGGCCTACCTACTATGGCTACACCTTC.

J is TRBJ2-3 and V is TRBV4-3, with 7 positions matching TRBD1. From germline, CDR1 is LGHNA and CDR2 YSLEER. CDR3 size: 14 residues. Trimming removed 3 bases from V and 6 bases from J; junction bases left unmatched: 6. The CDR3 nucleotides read TGCGCCAGCAGCCAGGACCACAGGGGCGATACGCAGTATTTT. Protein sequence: CASSQDHRGDTQYF.

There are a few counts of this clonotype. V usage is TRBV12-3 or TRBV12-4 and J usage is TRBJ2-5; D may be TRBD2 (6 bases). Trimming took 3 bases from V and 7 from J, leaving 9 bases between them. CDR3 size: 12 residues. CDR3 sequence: CASSLGLGTQYF. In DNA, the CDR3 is TGTGCCAGCAGTTTGGGACTCGGGACCCAGTACTTC.

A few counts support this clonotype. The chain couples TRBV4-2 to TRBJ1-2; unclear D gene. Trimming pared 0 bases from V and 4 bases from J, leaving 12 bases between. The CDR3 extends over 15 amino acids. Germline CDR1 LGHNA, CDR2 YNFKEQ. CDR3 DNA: TGTGCCAGCAGCCAAGAGGGGAGCAGGTCCTATGGCTACACCTTC. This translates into CASSQEGSRSYGYTF.

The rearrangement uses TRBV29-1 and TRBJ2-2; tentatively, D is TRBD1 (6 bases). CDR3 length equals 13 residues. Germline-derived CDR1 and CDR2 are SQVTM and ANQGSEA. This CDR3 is CSTGTTNTGELFF. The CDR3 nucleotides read TGCAGTACCGGGACAACGAACACCGGGGAGCTGTTTTTT.

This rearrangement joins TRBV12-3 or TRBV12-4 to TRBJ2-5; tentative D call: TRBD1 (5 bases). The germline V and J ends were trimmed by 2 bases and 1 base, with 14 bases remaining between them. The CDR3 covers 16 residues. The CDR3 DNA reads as TGTGCCAGCAGTTTATCAACGACAGCCTCCCAAGAGACCCAGTACTTC. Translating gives CASSLSTTASQETQYF.

The chain's CDR3 is CAISDGEGAFGEQYF. The CDR3 nucleotides read TGTGCCATCAGTGATGGAGAGGGAGCATTCGGAGAGCAGTACTTC. The gene calls are TRBV10-3 and TRBJ2-5; perhaps TRBD2 as D (5 bases). V was trimmed by 3 bases and J by 11 bases, leaving 22 bases between them. CDR3 size: 15 residues. Per the germline V gene, CDR1 is ENHRY and CDR2 is SYGVKD.

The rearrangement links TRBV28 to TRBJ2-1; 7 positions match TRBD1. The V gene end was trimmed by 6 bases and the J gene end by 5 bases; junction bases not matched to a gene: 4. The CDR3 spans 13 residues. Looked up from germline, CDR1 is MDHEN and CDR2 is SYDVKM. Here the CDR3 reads CASRGDSDNEQFF. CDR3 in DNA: TGTGCCAGCAGAGGGGACAGCGACAATGAGCAGTTCTTC. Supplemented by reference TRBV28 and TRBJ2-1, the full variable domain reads DVKVTQSSRYLVKRTGEKVFLECVQDMDHENMFWYRQDPGLGLRLIYFSYDVKMKEKGDIPEGYSVSREKKERFSLILESASTNQTSMYLCASRGDSDNEQFFGPGTRLTVL.

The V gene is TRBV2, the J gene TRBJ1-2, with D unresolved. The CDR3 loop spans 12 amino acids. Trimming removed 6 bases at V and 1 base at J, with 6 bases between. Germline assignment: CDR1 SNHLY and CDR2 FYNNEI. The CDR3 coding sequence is TGTGCCAGCAGCGTCCTTAACTATGGCTACACCTTC. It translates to CASSVLNYGYTF. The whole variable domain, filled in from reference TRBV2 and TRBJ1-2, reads EPEVTQTPSHQVTQMGQEVILRCVPISNHLYFYWYRQILGQKVEFLVSFYNNEISEKSEIFDDQFSVERPDGSNFTLKIRSTKLEDSAMYFCASSVLNYGYTFGSGTRLTVV.

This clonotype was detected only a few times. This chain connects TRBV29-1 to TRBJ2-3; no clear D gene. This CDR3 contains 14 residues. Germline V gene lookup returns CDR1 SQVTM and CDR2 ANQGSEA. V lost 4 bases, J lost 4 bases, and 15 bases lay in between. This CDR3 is CSVVGVMVSDTQYF. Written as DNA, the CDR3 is TGCAGCGTTGTTGGGGTAATGGTTTCAGATACGCAGTATTTT.

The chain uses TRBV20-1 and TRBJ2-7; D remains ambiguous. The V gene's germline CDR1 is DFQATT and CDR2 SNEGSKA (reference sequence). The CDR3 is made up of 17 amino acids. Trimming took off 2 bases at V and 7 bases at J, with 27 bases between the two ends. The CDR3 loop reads CSARQTKDYYDTLEQYF. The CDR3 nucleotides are TGCAGTGCTAGACAAACGAAGGATTACTACGACACATTAGAGCAGTACTTC.

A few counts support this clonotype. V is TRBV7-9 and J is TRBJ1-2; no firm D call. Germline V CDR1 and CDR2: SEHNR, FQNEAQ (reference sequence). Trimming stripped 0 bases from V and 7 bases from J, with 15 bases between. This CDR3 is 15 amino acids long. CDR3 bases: TGTGCCAGCAGCTTAGCTGAAGCAACAACTACTGGCTACACCTTC. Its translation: CASSLAEATTTGYTF.

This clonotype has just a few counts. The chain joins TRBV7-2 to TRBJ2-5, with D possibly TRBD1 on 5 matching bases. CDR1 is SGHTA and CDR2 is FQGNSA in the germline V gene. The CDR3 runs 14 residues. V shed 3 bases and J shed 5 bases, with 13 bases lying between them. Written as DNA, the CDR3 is TGTGCCAGCAGCTTTGGCTGGGGCAGGGAGACCCAGTACTTC. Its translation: CASSFGWGRETQYF.